A selection of T cell receptor beta chains follows, all from one sample in a study of T cell repertoires in cytomegalovirus infection. TCRdb used MiXCR to reprocess the reads, holding one entry per CDR3 protein. The sample includes about 210,000 distinct CDR3 sequences, 6.5% seen only once; the top ten take around 6%. The sequencing input was PBMCs. Every receptor here comes from a human donor in good health (CMV status not recorded). Some clones in this sample may be carry-over from other donors' samples. Each CDR3 is given with its conserved first and last residue. The order of the fields is V gene, clone size, CDR3 protein. A row's size may be missing; if present it is once, few, many or a size class.

TRBV11-2 | many | CASSPGQGLDTQYF
TRBV6-2/TRBV6-3 | NA | CASSTVFPSSGANVLTF
TRBV7-2 | many | CASSLSGTGVGGYTF
TRBV2 | many | CAGGAADTQYF
TRBV9 | NA | CASSVDSGGNEKLFF
TRBV6-2/TRBV6-3 | many | CASRGGLQPQHF
TRBV5-1 | many | CASSLTGQGWEQYF
TRBV3-1 | few | CASSQVPNSPLHF
TRBV2 | many | CASTPGSTTEQYF
TRBV5-1 | few | CASSLEEYEQYF
TRBV11-2 | many | CASSLQGARGYGYTF